Detailed here is one T cell receptor beta chain. Its antigen is as yet unknown. The record originates from a study of CD8 T cells in Susac syndrome. RNA was extracted with the RNeasy kit, and a quantity of about 0.45 to 1 ug was reverse transcribed using random hexamers. The method of amplification for TCR beta CDR3 was immunoSEQ multiplex PCR, covering 54 Vbeta and 13 Jbeta. TCRdb redid the calling of the immunoSEQ multiplex PCR reads with MiXCR, one entry per CDR3 protein. The data show roughly 200,000 distinct CDR3 sequences, over 75% seen once. Negative isolation yielded CD8+ and CD4+ T cells; FACS enriched TEMRA cells. V was cut by 6 bases and J by 0 bases, with 7 bases left in between. Germline CDR1 SQVTM, CDR2 ANQGSEA. The CDR3 loop spans 12 amino acids. Study-level findings and limits: There was no clonal expansion in the CD4+ T cell repertoires of Susac syndrome.

The chain uses TRBV29-1 and TRBJ2-3; D is perhaps TRBD2 (5 bases). Sequencing input: CD4+ T cells from PBMCs. The TCR comes from a human donor with Susac syndrome. The CDR3 nucleotides read TGCAGCGTAAGGACTAGCACAGATACGCAGTATTTT. It encodes CSVRTSTDTQYF.